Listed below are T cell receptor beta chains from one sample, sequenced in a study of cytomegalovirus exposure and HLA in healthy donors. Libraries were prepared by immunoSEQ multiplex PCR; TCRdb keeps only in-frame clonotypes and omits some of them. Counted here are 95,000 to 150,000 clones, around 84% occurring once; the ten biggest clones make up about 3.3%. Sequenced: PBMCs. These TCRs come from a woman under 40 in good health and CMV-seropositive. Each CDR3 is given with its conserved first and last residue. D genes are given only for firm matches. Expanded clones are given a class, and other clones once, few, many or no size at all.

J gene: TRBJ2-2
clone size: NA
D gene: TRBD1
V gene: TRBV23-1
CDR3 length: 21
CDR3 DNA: TGCGCCAGCAGTCAATCGGGCGGGACAGGGCCTATTATCGCGAACACCGGGGAGCTGTTTTTT
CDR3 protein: CASSQSGGTGPIIANTGELFF

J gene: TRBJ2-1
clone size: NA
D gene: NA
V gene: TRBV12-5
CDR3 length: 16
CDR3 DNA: TGTGCTAGTGGTCCCTCGGGGGGCAGGTCCTACAATGAGCAGTTCTTC
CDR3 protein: CASGPSGGRSYNEQFF

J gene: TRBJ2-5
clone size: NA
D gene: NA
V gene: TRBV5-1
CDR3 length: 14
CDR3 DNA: TGCGCCAGCAGCTTCTGGGGCCCAGGGGAGACCCAGTACTTC
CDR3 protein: CASSFWGPGETQYF

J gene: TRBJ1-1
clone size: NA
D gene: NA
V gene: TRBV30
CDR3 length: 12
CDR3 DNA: TGTGCCTGGAGCCGGGGGGTGCCAGGGGCTTTCTTT
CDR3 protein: CAWSRGVPGAFF

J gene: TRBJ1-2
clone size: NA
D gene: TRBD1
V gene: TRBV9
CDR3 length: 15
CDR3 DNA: TGTGCCAGCAGCGTTGGGACAGGGGTCAGTTGGGGCTACACCTTC
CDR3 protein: CASSVGTGVSWGYTF

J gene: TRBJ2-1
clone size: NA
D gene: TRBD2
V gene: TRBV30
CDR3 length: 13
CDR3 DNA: TGTGCCTGGAGTGTGGGGAGCGGGGATGAGCAGTTCTTC
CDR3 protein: CAWSVGSGDEQFF

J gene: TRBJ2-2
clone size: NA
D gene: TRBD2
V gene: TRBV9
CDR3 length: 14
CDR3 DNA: TGTGCCAGCAGCATAGGACTAGCGACCGGGGAGCTGTTTTTT
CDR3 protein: CASSIGLATGELFF

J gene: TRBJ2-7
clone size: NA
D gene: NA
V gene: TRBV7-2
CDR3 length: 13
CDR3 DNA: TGTGCCAGCAGCTTTGACAGAACCTACGAGCAGTACTTC
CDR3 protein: CASSFDRTYEQYF

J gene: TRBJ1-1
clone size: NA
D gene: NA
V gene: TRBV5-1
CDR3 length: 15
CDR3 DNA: TGCGCCAGCAGCTTGCAGGTTGCGCAGGGCACTGAAGCTTTCTTT
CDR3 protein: CASSLQVAQGTEAFF

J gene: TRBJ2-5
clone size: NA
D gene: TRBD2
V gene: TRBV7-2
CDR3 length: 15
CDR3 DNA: TGTGCCAGCAGCTTACTGACTAGCGGGGTACAGACCCAGTACTTC
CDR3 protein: CASSLLTSGVQTQYF

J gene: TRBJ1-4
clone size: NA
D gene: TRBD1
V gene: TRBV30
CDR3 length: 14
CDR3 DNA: TGTGCCTGGAGCCGACAGGGGATCGATGAAAAACTGTTTTTT
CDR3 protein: CAWSRQGIDEKLFF

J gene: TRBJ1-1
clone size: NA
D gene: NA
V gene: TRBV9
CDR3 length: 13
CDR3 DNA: TGTGCCAGCAGCGCGTTACAGGGTACTGAAGCTTTCTTT
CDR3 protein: CASSALQGTEAFF

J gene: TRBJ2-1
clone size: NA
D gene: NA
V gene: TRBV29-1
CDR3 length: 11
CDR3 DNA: TGCAGTCAGGGCTCCTACAATGAGCAGTTCTTC
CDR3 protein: CSQGSYNEQFF

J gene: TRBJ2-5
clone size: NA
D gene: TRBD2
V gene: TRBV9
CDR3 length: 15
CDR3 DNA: TGTGCCAGCAGCGCCGGACTAGCGGCTAAAGAGACCCAGTACTTC
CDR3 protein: CASSAGLAAKETQYF

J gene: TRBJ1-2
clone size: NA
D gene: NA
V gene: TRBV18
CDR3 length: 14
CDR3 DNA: TGTGCCAGCTCACCGAGTCAGGGTAACTATGGCTACACCTTC
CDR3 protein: CASSPSQGNYGYTF

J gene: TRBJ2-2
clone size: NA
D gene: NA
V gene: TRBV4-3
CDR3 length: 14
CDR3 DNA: TGCGCCAGCCGCCGAGGACTTGACACCGGGGAGCTGTTTTTT
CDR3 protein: CASRRGLDTGELFF

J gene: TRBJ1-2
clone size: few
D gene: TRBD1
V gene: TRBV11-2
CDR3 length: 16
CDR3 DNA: TGTGCCAGCAGCTTAGATGGAGGGACAGGGGTCTATGGCTACACCTTC
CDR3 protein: CASSLDGGTGVYGYTF

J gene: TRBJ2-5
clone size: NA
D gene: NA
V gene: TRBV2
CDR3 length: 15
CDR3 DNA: TGTGCCAGCAGTGGGCCTCAGGGCTTTTACGAGACCCAGTACTTC
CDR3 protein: CASSGPQGFYETQYF

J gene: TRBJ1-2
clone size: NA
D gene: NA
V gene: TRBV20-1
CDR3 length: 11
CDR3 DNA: TGCAGTGCCAAATTTAACTATGGCTACACCTTC
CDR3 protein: CSAKFNYGYTF

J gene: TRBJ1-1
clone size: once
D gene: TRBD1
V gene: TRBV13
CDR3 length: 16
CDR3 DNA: TGTGCCAGCAGCTCCCCCGGGACAGGGTGGCAAACTGAAGCTTTCTTT
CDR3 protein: CASSSPGTGWQTEAFF

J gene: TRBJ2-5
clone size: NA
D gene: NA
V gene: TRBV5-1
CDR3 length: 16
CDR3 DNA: TGCGCCAGCAGCCCGACTGGGGGGAAGAACGAAGAGACCCAGTACTTC
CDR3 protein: CASSPTGGKNEETQYF

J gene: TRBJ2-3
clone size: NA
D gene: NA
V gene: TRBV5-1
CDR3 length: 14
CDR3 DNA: TGCGCCAGCAGTATGCAGGGCCGCACAGATACGCAGTATTTT
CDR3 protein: CASSMQGRTDTQYF

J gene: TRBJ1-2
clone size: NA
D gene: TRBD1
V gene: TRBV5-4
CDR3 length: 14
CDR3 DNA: TGTGCCAGCAGTGACAGGGGAGGAGACTATGGCTACACCTTC
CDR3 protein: CASSDRGGDYGYTF

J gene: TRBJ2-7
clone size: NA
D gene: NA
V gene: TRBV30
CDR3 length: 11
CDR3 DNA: TGTGCCTGGAGTCGCGCCTACGAGCAGTACTTC
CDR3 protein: CAWSRAYEQYF

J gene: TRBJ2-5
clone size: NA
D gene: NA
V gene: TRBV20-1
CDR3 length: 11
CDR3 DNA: TGCAGTGCCAAACAGCGGGAGACCCAGTACTTC
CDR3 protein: CSAKQRETQYF

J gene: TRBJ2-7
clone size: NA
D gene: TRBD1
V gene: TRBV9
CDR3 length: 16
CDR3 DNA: TGTGCCAGCAGCGCGGGGGGTTGGGACAGGGCGGGCGAGCAGTACTTC
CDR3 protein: CASSAGGWDRAGEQYF

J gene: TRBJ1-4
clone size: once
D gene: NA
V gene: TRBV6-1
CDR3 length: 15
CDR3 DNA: TGTGCCAGCAGTTCTGGCGGAGTGACTAATGAAAAACTGTTTTTT
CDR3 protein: CASSSGGVTNEKLFF

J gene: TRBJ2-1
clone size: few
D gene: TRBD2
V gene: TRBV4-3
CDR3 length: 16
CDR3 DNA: TGCGCCAGCAGCCAGTATGATTCGGGGGGTAAGAATGAGCAGTTCTTC
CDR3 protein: CASSQYDSGGKNEQFF

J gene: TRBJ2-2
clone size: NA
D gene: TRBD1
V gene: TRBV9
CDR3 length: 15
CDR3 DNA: TGTGCCAGCACGACAGGGGGTGTGAACACCGGGGAGCTGTTTTTT
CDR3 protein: CASTTGGVNTGELFF

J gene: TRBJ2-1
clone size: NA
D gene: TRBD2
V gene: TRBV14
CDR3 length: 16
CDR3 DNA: TGTGCCAGCAGCCCACTGTCTAGCGGGGGTATCAATGAGCAGTTCTTC
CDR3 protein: CASSPLSSGGINEQFF

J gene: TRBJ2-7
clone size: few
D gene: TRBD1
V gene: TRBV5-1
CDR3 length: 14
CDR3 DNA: TGCGCCAGCAGCTTGGGTGACAGGGGCTACGAGCAGTACTTC
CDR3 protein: CASSLGDRGYEQYF

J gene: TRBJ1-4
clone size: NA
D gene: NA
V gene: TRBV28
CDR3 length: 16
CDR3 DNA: TGTGCCAGCAGTAAGGACAGACTTACAACTAATGAAAAACTGTTTTTT
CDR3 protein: CASSKDRLTTNEKLFF

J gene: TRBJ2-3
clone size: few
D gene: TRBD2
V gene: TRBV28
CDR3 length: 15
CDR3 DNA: TGTGCCAGCACCCTAGCGGGGGAGAGGACAGATACGCAGTATTTT
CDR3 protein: CASTLAGERTDTQYF

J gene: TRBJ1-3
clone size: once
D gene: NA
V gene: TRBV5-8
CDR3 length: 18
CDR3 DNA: TGTGCCAGCCGCGGGGGACCAACAGGGACAAACTCTGGAAACACCATATATTTT
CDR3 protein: CASRGGPTGTNSGNTIYF

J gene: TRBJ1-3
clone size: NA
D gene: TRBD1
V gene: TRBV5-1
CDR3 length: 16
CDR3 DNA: TGCGCCAGCAGCTCGGGACAGACGAGCTCTGGAAACACCATATATTTT
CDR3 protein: CASSSGQTSSGNTIYF

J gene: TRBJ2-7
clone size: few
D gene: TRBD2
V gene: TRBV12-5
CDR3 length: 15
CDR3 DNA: TGTGCTAGTGGGCAGACTAGCGGGGGGGCCTACGAGCAGTACTTC
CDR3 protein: CASGQTSGGAYEQYF

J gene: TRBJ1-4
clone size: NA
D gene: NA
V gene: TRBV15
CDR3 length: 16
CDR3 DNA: TGTGCCACCAGTCCGATACAGGGTCTCCTTAATGAAAAACTGTTTTTT
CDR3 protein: CATSPIQGLLNEKLFF

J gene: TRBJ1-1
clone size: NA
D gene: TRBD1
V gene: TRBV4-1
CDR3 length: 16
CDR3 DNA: TGCGCCAGCAGCCGAAGGACAGGGGGGACGGACACTGAAGCTTTCTTT
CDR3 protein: CASSRRTGGTDTEAFF

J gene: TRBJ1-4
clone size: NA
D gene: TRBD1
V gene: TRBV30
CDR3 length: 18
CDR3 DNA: TGTGCCTGGAGTGTAGGGACAGGGGGCGTCGGGACTAATGAAAAACTGTTTTTT
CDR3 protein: CAWSVGTGGVGTNEKLFF

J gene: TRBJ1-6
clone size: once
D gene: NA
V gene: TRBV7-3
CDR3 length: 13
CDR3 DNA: TGTGCCAGCAGCTCCCGTCATAATTCACCCCTCCACTTT
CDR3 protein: CASSSRHNSPLHF

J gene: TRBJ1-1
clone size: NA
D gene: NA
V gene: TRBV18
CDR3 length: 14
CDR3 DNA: TGTGCCAGCTCAGCGGACTTCCGAGGAACTGAAGCTTTCTTT
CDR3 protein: CASSADFRGTEAFF

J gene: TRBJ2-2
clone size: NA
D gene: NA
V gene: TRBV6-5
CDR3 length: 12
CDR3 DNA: TGTGCCAGCGGGGGGTCTGGCGGGGAGCTGTTTTTT
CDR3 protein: CASGGSGGELFF

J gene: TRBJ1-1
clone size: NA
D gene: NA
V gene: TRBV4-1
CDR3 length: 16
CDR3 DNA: TGCGCCAGCAGCCCCTCTTCGTGGGGGCCGAACACTGAAGCTTTCTTT
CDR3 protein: CASSPSSWGPNTEAFF

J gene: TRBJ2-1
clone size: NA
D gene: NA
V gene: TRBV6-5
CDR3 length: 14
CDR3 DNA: TGTGCCAGCAGTTACTGGAGGAACACAAATGAGCAGTTCTTC
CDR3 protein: CASSYWRNTNEQFF

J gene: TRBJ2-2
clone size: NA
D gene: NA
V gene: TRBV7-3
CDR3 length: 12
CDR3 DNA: TGTGCCAGCAGCTCGTACACCGGGGAGCTGTTTTTT
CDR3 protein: CASSSYTGELFF

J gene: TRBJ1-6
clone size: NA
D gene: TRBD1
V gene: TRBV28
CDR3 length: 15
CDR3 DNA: TGTGCCAGCAGCCGAGGGGGCTATAATAATTCACCCCTCCACTTT
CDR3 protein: CASSRGGYNNSPLHF

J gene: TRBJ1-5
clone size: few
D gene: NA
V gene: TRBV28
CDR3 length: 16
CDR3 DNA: TGTGCCAGCAGGCGTAGCTCATCGGGGGGCAATCAGCCCCAGCATTTT
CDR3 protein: CASRRSSSGGNQPQHF

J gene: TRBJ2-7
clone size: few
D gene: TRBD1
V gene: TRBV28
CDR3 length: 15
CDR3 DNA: TGTGCCAGCAGTCTAGGACAGGGCGCTTTGGTGGAGCAGTACTTC
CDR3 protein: CASSLGQGALVEQYF

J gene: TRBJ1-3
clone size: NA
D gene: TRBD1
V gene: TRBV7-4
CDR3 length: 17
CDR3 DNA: TGTGCCAGCAGCTTATATGGGACAGGCTTTGTTGGAAACACCATATATTTT
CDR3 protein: CASSLYGTGFVGNTIYF

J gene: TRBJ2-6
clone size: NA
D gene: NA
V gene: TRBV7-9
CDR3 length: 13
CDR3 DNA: TGTGCCTGTGACAGCCGTGGGGCCAACGTCCTGACTTTC
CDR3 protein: CACDSRGANVLTF

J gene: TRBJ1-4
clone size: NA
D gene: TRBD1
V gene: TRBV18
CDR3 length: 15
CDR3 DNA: TGTGCCAGCTCCCCGGGGCACAGGGGGAATGAAAAACTGTTTTTT
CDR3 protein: CASSPGHRGNEKLFF